This is a list of T cell receptor beta chains from one sample in a study of cytomegalovirus exposure and HLA in healthy donors. The table came from immunoSEQ multiplex PCR; TCRdb's copy has only in-frame clones and leaves some out. The data contain approximately 90,000 clones, 76% of them singletons. The specimen was PBMCs. These receptor sequences come from a male donor in good health and CMV-seronegative. Both conserved end residues are part of each CDR3. A D gene is named only where the DNA matches it firmly. Some rows have no size entry. The others give once, few or many, or a class for an expanded clone.

NA TRBJ1-5 TRBV7-2 NA TGTGCCAGCAGCTTGGGCCTCAATCAGCCCCAGCATTTT CASSLGLNQPQHF
few TRBJ2-2 TRBV19 NA TGTGCCAGTAGTAAGGCTAGCGCCACCGGGGAGCTGTTTTTT CASSKASATGELFF
NA TRBJ1-5 TRBV5-6 TRBD1 TGTGCCAGCAGCAGGTTTGGACAGGGATCTTTTCAGCCCCAGCATTTT CASSRFGQGSFQPQHF
NA TRBJ2-3 TRBV9 TRBD2 TGTGCCAGCAGCGTAGAGTCAGCGGGAGCAGATACGCAGTATTTT CASSVESAGADTQYF
NA TRBJ2-3 TRBV9 TRBD2 TGTGCCAGCAGCGCCTATGGACTAGCCGCAGATACGCAGTATTTT CASSAYGLAADTQYF
NA TRBJ2-4 TRBV5-4 TRBD1 TGTGCCAGCAGCTTGGAGACAGGGGCCAAAAACATTCAGTACTTC CASSLETGAKNIQYF
NA TRBJ1-2 TRBV19 TRBD1 TGTGCCAGTAGTATAGATCGGGGCAGGGGGCATGGCTACACCTTC CASSIDRGRGHGYTF
NA TRBJ1-4 TRBV29-1 NA TGCAGCGTTGGCGGTAGGGACAACGAAAAACTGTTTTTT CSVGGRDNEKLFF
NA TRBJ2-2 TRBV6-5 TRBD1 TGTGCCAGCAGTTCGGACAGGGCGGGCACCGGGGAGCTGTTTTTT CASSSDRAGTGELFF
NA TRBJ2-6 TRBV4-3 TRBD1 TGCGCCAGCAGCCAGCCGGGACAGGGCAACGTCCTGACTTTC CASSQPGQGNVLTF
once TRBJ1-1 TRBV18 TRBD1 TGTGCCAGCTCACCAGATCAGGGGGTTCGCGAAGCTTTCTTT CASSPDQGVREAFF
NA TRBJ2-1 TRBV12-5 NA TGTGCTAGTGGTTTGACCCTCGGACTAAAGAGCTCCTACAATGAGCAGTTCTTC CASGLTLGLKSSYNEQFF
NA TRBJ2-2 TRBV19 NA TGTGCCAGTAGCCCACGGGGGGCCTCTGGCGGGGAGCTGTTTTTT CASSPRGASGGELFF
NA TRBJ2-7 TRBV7-2 TRBD2 TGTGCCAGCAGCTCCCTAGCGGGAGGGAGAGAGCAGTACTTC CASSSLAGGREQYF
few TRBJ2-7 TRBV7-2 NA TGTGCCAGCAGCTTAGTAGGCGGGGATTCGTCCTACGAGCAGTACTTC CASSLVGGDSSYEQYF
NA TRBJ1-2 TRBV7-2 TRBD1 TGTGCCAGCAGCTTAGCGGGGACAGAGCTCTATGGCTACACCTTC CASSLAGTELYGYTF
NA TRBJ1-5 TRBV5-1 NA TGCGCCAGCAGCTTGGTTGTACAGGGCGATCAGCCCCAGCATTTT CASSLVVQGDQPQHF
NA TRBJ2-7 TRBV18 NA TGTGCCAGCTCGCCCAGGGCAGGCTACGAGCAGTACTTC CASSPRAGYEQYF
NA TRBJ1-4 TRBV30 TRBD1 TGTGCCTGGGACAGGGGTGTAAACGAAAAACTGTTTTTT CAWDRGVNEKLFF
NA TRBJ2-1 TRBV7-2 TRBD2 TGTGCCAGCAGGGGGGGGAGCTCCTACAATGAGCAGTTCTTC CASRGGSSYNEQFF
NA TRBJ1-1 TRBV15 TRBD1 TGTGCCACCAGCAGAGTGGGACAGGGCGGTCCTGAAGCTTTCTTT CATSRVGQGGPEAFF
NA TRBJ2-7 TRBV7-9 TRBD1 TGTGCCAGCAGCCAGGGACAGGCGTCCTACGAGCAGTACTTC CASSQGQASYEQYF
NA TRBJ1-2 TRBV6-1 NA TGTGCCAGCAGTGACAGGGGAGATGGCTACACCTTC CASSDRGDGYTF
few TRBJ2-3 TRBV10-1 TRBD2 TGCGCCAGCAGTACGGGGGGGGCAGATACGCAGTATTTT CASSTGGADTQYF
NA TRBJ2-3 TRBV5-6 NA TGTGCCAGCTTTCGAGGAGGGGCAGATACGCAGTATTTT CASFRGGADTQYF
NA TRBJ2-7 TRBV28 TRBD2 TGTGCCAGCAGCCCTAGCGGGGGGATATCCTACGAGCAGTACTTC CASSPSGGISYEQYF
few TRBJ2-2 TRBV28 NA TGTGCCAGCAGGGGAGGTCCCGGGGAGCTGTTTTTT CASRGGPGELFF
NA TRBJ2-1 TRBV7-9 TRBD1 TGTGCCAGCAGCTTGGGGCAGGGGGACTACAATGAGCAGTTCTTC CASSLGQGDYNEQFF
once TRBJ2-7 TRBV10-2 TRBD2 TGCGCCAGCAGGGACGCCCTAGCGGGAGGGTACGAGCAGTACTTC CASRDALAGGYEQYF
NA TRBJ1-2 TRBV5-1 TRBD1 TGCGCCAGCAGCTTGGGGGGACAGGGGGCCTATGGCTACACCTTC CASSLGGQGAYGYTF
few TRBJ2-7 TRBV14 NA TGTGCCAGCAGCCAAGGTGTCATAAGGGGGGGGACCTACGAGCAGTACTTC CASSQGVIRGGTYEQYF
NA TRBJ1-6 TRBV6-1 TRBD1 TGTGCCAGCAAAGGGGACAGCGGAAGATCACCCCTCCACTTT CASKGDSGRSPLHF
NA TRBJ1-6 TRBV2 TRBD1 TGTGCCAGCAAGAACGACAGGGGTTATTCACCCCTCCACTTT CASKNDRGYSPLHF
NA TRBJ2-1 TRBV5-1 NA TGCGCCAGCAGCTTGGGGTCGGGAGCCGACAATGAGCAGTTCTTC CASSLGSGADNEQFF
NA TRBJ1-3 TRBV20-1 NA TGCAGTGCGAGGAATGAAAACACCATATATTTT CSARNENTIYF
NA TRBJ1-5 TRBV15 NA TGTGCCACCAGCACAAGCAAAACAGATAGCAATCAGCCCCAGCATTTT CATSTSKTDSNQPQHF
NA TRBJ1-5 TRBV30 NA TGTGCCTGGAGAAAGGACAGCTATAGCAATCAGCCCCAGCATTTT CAWRKDSYSNQPQHF
NA TRBJ1-3 TRBV9 TRBD1 TGTGCCAGCAGCGCCCTGACAGGGCCGTACACCATATATTTT CASSALTGPYTIYF
NA TRBJ2-5 TRBV7-2 TRBD2 TGTGCCAGCAGCCCCAGGACTAGCGGGAGGGAGACCCAGTACTTC CASSPRTSGRETQYF
few TRBJ2-2 TRBV5-5 TRBD2 TGTGCCAGCAGCCCGTCAGCGGGGGGATGGAACACCGGGGAGCTGTTTTTT CASSPSAGGWNTGELFF
NA TRBJ2-7 TRBV7-2 NA TGTGCCAGCAGCCTACTACAGGGTCGGGGCTCCTACGAGCAGTACTTC CASSLLQGRGSYEQYF
NA TRBJ2-2 TRBV7-3 TRBD1 TGTGCCAGCAGCTTAGACAGGGTATTCACCGGGGAGCTGTTTTTT CASSLDRVFTGELFF
NA TRBJ2-3 TRBV5-3 NA TGTGCCAGAAGCTGCCGGCTACAGGTTGCAGATACGCAGTATTTT CARSCRLQVADTQYF
NA TRBJ1-1 TRBV7-9 TRBD1 TGTGCCAGCAGACCGCAGCTTAAGGTTGAACAGGGGAGGACTGAAGCTTTCTTT CASRPQLKVEQGRTEAFF
NA TRBJ1-1 TRBV19 NA TGTGCCAGTAGTAAAACAACAGGGATCGGGACTGAAGCTTTCTTT CASSKTTGIGTEAFF
NA TRBJ2-7 TRBV6-1 TRBD2 TGTGCCAGCAGTGCCGCGAGCCCAGCGGGGCGGACTAGTATTTCCGAGCAGTACTTC CASSAASPAGRTSISEQYF
NA TRBJ2-2 TRBV19 TRBD1 TGTGCCAGTAGGAACAGGGGGCTACAGAACACCGGGGAGCTGTTTTTT CASRNRGLQNTGELFF
NA TRBJ2-2 TRBV9 NA TGTGCCAGCAGAACAGGGTACACCGGGGAGCTGTTTTTT CASRTGYTGELFF
NA TRBJ1-4 TRBV7-8 NA TGTGCCAGCAGCTTCCCCTCCCAACCGGGTCCTTCAAGGTCGCCAACTAATGAAAAACTGTTTTTT CASSFPSQPGPSRSPTNEKLFF
NA TRBJ1-2 TRBV6-5 NA TGTGCCAGCAGTTACTCGATCGTGAGGAACTATGGCTACACCTTC CASSYSIVRNYGYTF
NA TRBJ2-5 TRBV5-8 TRBD1 TGTGCCAGCAGCGGCATCAGGGGGAAGGGAGTAGAGACCCAGTACTTC CASSGIRGKGVETQYF
NA TRBJ2-7 TRBV19 TRBD1 TGTGCCAGTAGCAGAAGGACAGGGGACGAGCAGTACTTC CASSRRTGDEQYF
NA TRBJ1-1 TRBV28 TRBD1 TGTGCCAGCAGTGATTATGAAAGGGGGCCCCGGGACACTGAAGCTTTCTTT CASSDYERGPRDTEAFF
NA TRBJ1-1 TRBV30 NA TGTGCCTGGAGCAGGTTCAACACTGAAGCTTTCTTT CAWSRFNTEAFF
once TRBJ2-7 TRBV11-2 NA TGTGCCAGCAGCTTAGTGAAACAGGGACCCTACGAGCAGTACTTC CASSLVKQGPYEQYF
NA TRBJ2-7 TRBV28 TRBD1 TGTGCCAGCAGTTTAGCCCCGGACAGGTTCTACGAGCAGTACTTC CASSLAPDRFYEQYF
NA TRBJ1-1 TRBV28 NA TGTGCCAGCAGTTTATCCTTGACAGGGAACACTGAAGCTTTCTTT CASSLSLTGNTEAFF
NA TRBJ2-7 TRBV11-2 TRBD1 TGTGCCAGCAGCCCACGGACAGGGTCCAATTACGAGCAGTACTTC CASSPRTGSNYEQYF
NA TRBJ2-7 TRBV14 TRBD1 TGTGCCAAGACCGGGACAGGCCGAGGCGAGCAGTACTTC CAKTGTGRGEQYF